This T cell receptor beta chain emerged from a study of T cell responses to AZD1222 COVID-19 vaccine. The data were produced by immunoSEQ multiplex PCR, yet TCRdb's version contains in-frame clones alone and is incomplete. The sample shows 100,000 to 150,000 clones, around 90% of them seen only once. The CDR3 consists of 16 residues. Trimming removed 4 bases at V and 3 bases at J, with 19 bases between. Germline V gene lookup returns CDR1 SGHNT and CDR2 YYREEE (reference sequence). Second-dose timings of about 4 or about 12 weeks were pooled. The chain joins TRBV5-4 to TRBJ1-1, with a weak D call TRBD1 (5 bases). The source was peripheral blood, collected 28 days after the second AZD1222 dose. This receptor was obtained from an adult who received the AZD1222 COVID-19 vaccine. For the CDR3, the DNA is TGTGCCAGCAGCCTGCAGGGCGCCCCGGTTGACACTGAAGCTTTCTTT. It translates to CASSLQGAPVDTEAFF.